This TCR beta chain was captured in a study of blood T cell repertoires in COVID-19. The CDR3 sequence is 17 residues long. V gave up 0 bases and J gave up 4 bases; unmatched junction bases: 9. Germline V CDR1 and CDR2: SGHNT, YYREEE (reference sequence). TCRdb's table, derived via immunoSEQ multiplex PCR, lists solely in-frame clones and lacks some. The sample records 150,000 to 200,000 clones, 90% being singletons. This chain joins TRBV5-4 and TRBJ2-1; 8 nucleotides agree with TRBD2. Sequencing used peripheral blood. The TCR originated in a man in his fifties or sixties with acute or convalescent COVID-19. CDR3 amino acids: CASSLGEGTSGYNEQFF. In nucleotides, the CDR3 is TGTGCCAGCAGCTTGGGGGAGGGGACTAGTGGATACAATGAGCAGTTCTTC.